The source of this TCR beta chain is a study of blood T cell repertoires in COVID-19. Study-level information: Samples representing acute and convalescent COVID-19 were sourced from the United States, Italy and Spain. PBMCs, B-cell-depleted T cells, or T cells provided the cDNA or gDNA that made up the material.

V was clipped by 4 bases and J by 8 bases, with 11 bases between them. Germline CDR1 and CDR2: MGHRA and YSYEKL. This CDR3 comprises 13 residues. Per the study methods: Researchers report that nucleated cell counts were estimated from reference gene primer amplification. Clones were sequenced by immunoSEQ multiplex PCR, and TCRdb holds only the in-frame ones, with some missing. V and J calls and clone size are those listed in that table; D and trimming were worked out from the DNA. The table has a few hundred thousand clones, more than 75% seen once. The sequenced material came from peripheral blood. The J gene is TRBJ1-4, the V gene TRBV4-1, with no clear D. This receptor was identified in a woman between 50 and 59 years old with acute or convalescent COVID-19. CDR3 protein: CASSLGREEKLFF. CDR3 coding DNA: TGCGCCAGCAGCCTCGGAAGGGAGGAAAAACTGTTTTTT.